The entry below describes one TCR beta chain. The data derive from a study of control samples from healthy donors and cancer patients. The V end was cut by 7 bases, the J end by 4 bases, with 5 bases between. Germline values: CDR1 LNHDA, CDR2 SQIVND (reference sequence). This CDR3 spans 10 amino acids. This table comes from immunoSEQ multiplex PCR, and its TCRdb copy is limited to in-frame clones, with some not included. This sample has some 49,000 clones, with roughly 85% found just once. The chain carries TRBV19 and TRBJ2-7; no definite D call. The sequence was collected from a woman in her forties or fifties with lung cancer. Sequenced material: PBMCs. The CDR3 is CASKEYEQYF. The CDR3 region has the DNA TGTGCCAGTAAAGAGTACGAGCAGTACTTC.